Sequencing of this T cell receptor (beta chain) was carried out in a study of Ad26.COV2.S vaccination and SARS-CoV-2 variants. Across the study: Intramuscular Ad26.COV2.S doses were given once or twice, 56 days apart.

Generated by immunoSEQ multiplex PCR, the TCRdb table keeps only in-frame clones and is missing some. The sample has hundreds of thousands of clones, about 90% seen once. This clone was observed a handful of times. The treatment: 15 to 20 received Ad26.COV2.S at low or high dose, single or two shots; about five received placebo; per-sample allocation not given. Material that was analyzed had been drawn on day 63 after the first vaccine or placebo injection. An Ad26 vector was used to express Wuhan-strain SARS-CoV-2 spike as the vaccine. Germline assignment: CDR1 SGHAT and CDR2 FQNNGV. V was clipped by 4 bases and J by 4 bases; unmatched bases: 7. The CDR3 length is 15 residues.

Sequencing used peripheral blood, obtained in a trial of Ad26.COV2.S vaccine versus placebo. The TCR was taken from a person between 18 and 60 years old who received the Ad26.COV2.S COVID-19 vaccine or a placebo. The chain links TRBV11-2 to TRBJ1-1, with TRBD1 matching over 9 bases. CDR3 sequence (DNA): TGTGCCAGCAGCTCTCGGGACAGGGATGGCACTGAAGCTTTCTTT. Translated: CASSSRDRDGTEAFF. Combining the CDR3 with reference TRBV11-2 and TRBJ1-1 gives the whole variable domain EAGVAQSPRYKIIEKRQSVAFWCNPISGHATLYWYQQILGQGPKLLIQFQNNGVVDDSQLPKDRFSAERLKGVDSTLKIQPAKLEDSAVYLCASSSRDRDGTEAFFGQGTRLTVV.